Each of the 15 T cell receptor beta chains below was sequenced from the same sample in a study of T-cell memory formation after mild COVID-19. TCRdb reprocessed the 5' RACE reads with MiXCR, giving one entry per CDR3 protein. The sample lists about 320,000 distinct CDR3 sequences, roughly an eighth occurring once. Material for sequencing was PBMCs or a T cell subset sorted from them (not recorded which). The receptors shown here come from a man between 18 and 35 years old who had mild COVID-19 (a few samples of this study predate the infection). Cell type and time point are not known.

The chain is built from TRBV6-5 and TRBJ1-1; D gene ambiguous. The CDR3 spans 14 residues. Germline V gene lookup returns CDR1 MNHEY and CDR2 SVGAGI. V lost 2 bases and J lost 4, with 11 bases in between. The CDR3 loop is CASSYPGGRTEAFF. In DNA form, the CDR3 reads TGTGCCAGCAGTTACCCGGGAGGGCGCACTGAAGCTTTCTTT.

The chain uses TRBV29-1 and TRBJ1-2; no clear D gene. This CDR3 spans 12 amino acids. Trimming removed 4 bases from V and 4 bases from J, with 10 bases in between. Germline V gene sequence: CDR1 SQVTM, CDR2 ANQGSEA. The CDR3 DNA reads as TGCAGCGTTGTAAGCGGTTCCTATGGCTACACCTTC. This gives the protein CSVVSGSYGYTF.

The gene calls are TRBV6-6 and TRBJ2-1, with 7 nucleotides matching TRBD2. J gave up 9 bases and V 6 bases, and 5 bases lay outside the gene matches. There are 12 residues in the CDR3. Germline assignment: CDR1 MNHNY and CDR2 SVGAGI (reference sequence). The CDR3 sequence is CASRSTSREQFF. In nucleotides, the CDR3 is TGTGCCAGCAGATCGACTAGCCGTGAGCAGTTCTTC.

This clonotype was recorded many times. The rearrangement uses TRBV6-5 and TRBJ1-6; D is perhaps TRBD1 (6 bases). This CDR3 region has 15 residues. CDR1 is MNHEY, CDR2 SVGAGI, per germline. The V end lost 6 bases, the J end lost 9 bases, and 18 bases lay between the germline ends. Here the CDR3 DNA reads TGTGCCAGCAGCCAGTACACAGGGAGATCTTCACCCCTCCACTTT. It specifies CASSQYTGRSSPLHF.

This chain connects TRBV19 to TRBJ2-7; TRBD1 matches at 8 bases. Germline values: CDR1 LNHDA, CDR2 SQIVND (reference sequence). The CDR3 runs to 14 residues. With V trimmed by 5 bases and J by 0 bases, 3 bases remained unmatched. In DNA, the CDR3 is TGTGCCAGTAGTCGACAGGGGAACTCCTACGAGCAGTACTTC. It specifies CASSRQGNSYEQYF.

The chain employs TRBV6-2 or TRBV6-3 and TRBJ2-6, with D tentatively TRBD1 or TRBD2 (5 bases each). This CDR3 is built from 15 residues. The V and J ends lost 8 bases and 0 bases respectively, with 11 bases between them. CDR1 is MNHEY and CDR2 is SVGEGT in the germline V gene. CDR3 in DNA: TGTGCCAGCCACTCGGGACGCTCTGGGGCCAACGTCCTGACTTTC. Its translation: CASHSGRSGANVLTF.

Ten or more counts support this clonotype. V and J are TRBV4-1 and TRBJ2-1; 9 bases map to TRBD2. This CDR3 has 13 amino acids. The V segment lost 6 bases and the J segment 10 bases; nucleotides outside the gene matches: 7. From germline, CDR1 is MGHRA and CDR2 YSYEKL. Here the CDR3 DNA reads TGCGCCAGCAGGGGACTAGCATCAGGGGAGCAGTTCTTC. As protein: CASRGLASGEQFF.

J is TRBJ1-2 and V is TRBV12-3 or TRBV12-4; no clear D. Trimming shortened V by 6 bases and J by 8 bases, and 16 bases separated the two germline ends. The CDR3 consists of 13 residues. DNA of the CDR3: TGTGCCAGCAGCCCCACGGCGGCCAGCGGCTACACCTTC. Encoded protein: CASSPTAASGYTF.

This clonotype was detected ten times or more. V gene TRBV5-1 combines with J gene TRBJ2-2; the D gene is possibly TRBD2 (5 bases). Per the germline V gene, CDR1 is SGHRS and CDR2 is YFSETQ. The CDR3 totals 16 residues. V was pared by 0 bases and J by 2 bases, with 11 bases between. CDR3 sequence reads: CASSLVLASNTGELFF. In nucleotides, the CDR3 is TGCGCCAGCAGCTTGGTGCTAGCAAGTAACACCGGGGAGCTGTTTTTT. Drawing the rest from reference TRBV5-1 and TRBJ2-2, the complete variable domain is KAGVTQTPRYLIKTRGQQVTLSCSPISGHRSVSWYQQTPGQGLQFLFEYFSETQRNKGNFPGRFSGRQFSNSRSEMNVSTLELGDSALYLCASSLVLASNTGELFFGEGSRLTVL.

CDR3 in amino acids: CASSLGAGSQGHYGYTF. For the CDR3, the DNA is TGCGCCAGCAGCTTGGGCGCCGGGTCCCAAGGCCACTATGGCTACACCTTC. This chain links TRBV5-1 with TRBJ1-2, with D unresolved. Deletions cut 0 bases from V and 3 bases from J, with 18 bases between. Germline CDR1 reads SGHRS; CDR2 reads YFSETQ. The CDR3 is made up of 17 amino acids.

The V gene is TRBV7-2, the J gene TRBJ2-7, with 7 bases matching TRBD2. This CDR3 is 16 amino acids long. V trimming: 1 base; J trimming: 2 bases; junction bases outside the gene matches: 8. Germline V gene lookup returns CDR1 SGHTA and CDR2 FQGNSA. CDR3 in amino acids: CASSLVGGVPAYEQYF. CDR3 in DNA: TGTGCCAGCAGCTTAGTGGGAGGGGTCCCCGCCTACGAGCAGTACTTC.

In its sample, this clonotype was seen a few times. The chain is built from TRBV20-1 and TRBJ1-1; D not resolved. CDR1 and CDR2 from the germline V gene are DFQATT and SNEGSKA (reference sequence). Trimming shortened V by 3 bases and J by 0 bases, and 8 bases separated the two germline ends. CDR3 size: 13 residues. Written as DNA, the CDR3 is TGCAGTGCTAGTGTACAGATGAACACTGAAGCTTTCTTT. Amino acids: CSASVQMNTEAFF.

The CDR3 DNA reads TGTGCCAGCAGTGCTATGTTCCAGGGGAATTCACCCCTCCACTTT. Translation: CASSAMFQGNSPLHF. The rearrangement links TRBV6-1 to TRBJ1-6; D might be TRBD1 (6 bases). The germline V gene encodes CDR1 MNHNS and CDR2 SASEGT. The CDR3 is made up of 15 amino acids. The ends were cut back, 4 bases at V and 7 bases at J, with 14 bases in the middle.

The chain has TRBV4-1 and TRBJ1-6; a weak D match, TRBD1 (5 bases). V lost 5 bases to trimming and J lost 6 bases, with 11 bases between them. Germline-derived CDR1 and CDR2 are MGHRA and YSYEKL. The CDR3 totals 14 residues. The CDR3 sequence is CASSWTGPNSPLHF. CDR3 DNA: TGCGCCAGCAGCTGGACGGGACCTAATTCACCCCTCCACTTT.

The chain joins TRBV6-4 to TRBJ2-2, with 9 bases identical to TRBD2. The V gene's germline CDR1 is MRHNA and CDR2 SNTAGT. V shed 3 bases, J shed 4 bases, and the junction held 0 bases outside the gene matches. The CDR3 totals 14 residues. The CDR3 protein is CASSEGLATGELFF. The DNA for the CDR3 is TGTGCCAGCAGTGAGGGACTAGCCACCGGGGAGCTGTTTTTT.